The 21 T cell receptor beta chains listed next were all sequenced from one sample in a study of T cells in Graves' hyperthyroidism and ophthalmopathy. Amplified TCR beta CDR3 regions derived from RNA transcripts. The HTBI primer set was used in a first-round RT-PCR of the TCR CDR3. TCRdb re-analysed the multiplex PCR reads in MiXCR, keeping a single row per CDR3 protein. Of about 250,000 distinct CDR3 sequences listed, roughly 22% were seen once; the top ten hold around 60%. Sequences were obtained from blood. The source is a man aged 30 to 45 with Graves' ophthalmopathy.

This clonotype occurred a few times. The chain is built from TRBV5-1 and TRBJ2-7; 12 nucleotides align to TRBD2. CDR1 and CDR2 from the germline V gene are SGHRS and YFSETQ. CDR3 size: 17 residues. The V gene end was trimmed by 4 bases and the J gene end by 6 bases; junction bases not matched to a gene: 14. CDR3 sequence reads: CASSPGLAGTWQFEQYF. CDR3 DNA: TGCGCCAGCAGCCCAGGACTAGCGGGAACCTGGCAGTTCGAGCAGTACTTC. Full variable domain (outside the CDR3, taken from reference TRBV5-1 and TRBJ2-7): KAGVTQTPRYLIKTRGQQVTLSCSPISGHRSVSWYQQTPGQGLQFLFEYFSETQRNKGNFPGRFSGRQFSNSRSEMNVSTLELGDSALYLCASSPGLAGTWQFEQYFGPGTRLTVT.

This sequence joins TRBV7-8 and TRBJ1-2; no definite D call. CDR1 is SGHVS, CDR2 FQNEAQ, per germline. V lost 2 bases, J lost 1 base, and 11 bases lay in between. The CDR3 has 15 residues. The CDR3 loop is CASSLKVRINYGYTF. CDR3 DNA sequence: TGTGCCAGCAGCTTAAAAGTCAGAATTAACTATGGCTACACCTTC.

This clonotype has a handful of counts. The chain combines TRBV6-1 with TRBJ1-3; D is unresolved. V was clipped by 1 base and J by 5 bases, with 9 bases between them. This CDR3 has 14 amino acids. CDR1 is MNHNS and CDR2 is SASEGT in the germline V gene. CDR3 coding DNA: TGTGCCAGCAGTGAAGGTATCGGGCGAAACACCATATATTTT. Translated, it gives CASSEGIGRNTIYF.

This clonotype was counted a single time. The rearrangement links TRBV6-1 to TRBJ1-5, with TRBD1 identical over 7 bases. The trim removed 10 bases at V and 3 bases at J, leaving 6 bases unmatched. The CDR3 has 13 amino acids. Germline CDR1 is MNHNS and CDR2 is SASEGT. This CDR3 reads CATRDSSNQPQHF. CDR3 nucleotide sequence: TGTGCCACCCGGGACAGCTCCAATCAGCCCCAGCATTTT.

The chain has TRBV7-9 and TRBJ2-2, with a weak D call TRBD2 (6 bases). Germline V lookup: CDR1 SEHNR, CDR2 FQNEAQ (reference sequence). The CDR3 is made up of 16 amino acids. Trimming took 4 bases from V and 3 from J, leaving 15 bases between them. The CDR3 region is CASSSPGGLDTGELFF. CDR3 coding DNA: TGTGCCAGCAGCTCGCCCGGGGGATTAGACACCGGGGAGCTGTTTTTT.

In its sample, this clonotype was seen a few times. The gene calls are TRBV5-4 and TRBJ2-7; D might be TRBD2 (5 bases). V was pared by 0 bases and J by 6 bases, with 10 bases between. The CDR3 consists of 13 residues. The V gene's germline CDR1 is SGHNT and CDR2 YYREEE (reference sequence). DNA of the CDR3: TGTGCCAGCAGCTTGGGGGAGAGCGGCGAGCAGTACTTC. It translates to CASSLGESGEQYF.

This clonotype was found many times. The chain recombines TRBV6-1 with TRBJ1-1; 7 nucleotides line up with TRBD1. After removal of 5 bases from V and 3 bases from J, the junction contained 9 bases not matched to a gene. The germline gives CDR1 MNHNS, CDR2 SASEGT. The CDR3 sequence is 15 residues long. As DNA, the CDR3 is TGTGCCAGCAGTTATAACCGGGACAGTCACACTGAAGCTTTCTTT. Its protein is CASSYNRDSHTEAFF.

The rearrangement uses TRBV28 and TRBJ2-5; perhaps TRBD2 as D (5 bases). Germline V lookup: CDR1 MDHEN, CDR2 SYDVKM. The CDR3 runs 12 residues. Trimming cost V 7 bases and J 5 bases, with 11 bases left between them. The chain's CDR3 is CASTSGRETQYF. The CDR3 nucleotides are TGTGCCAGCACTTCGGGAAGGGAGACCCAGTACTTC.

J is TRBJ2-7 and V is TRBV19; 14 nucleotides line up with TRBD2. The germline V gene encodes CDR1 LNHDA and CDR2 SQIVND (reference sequence). The J segment lost 5 bases and the V segment lost 4 bases, leaving 10 bases of the junction unmatched. The length of the CDR3 is 17 residues. The CDR3 loop is CASSTDPGLAGVHEQYF. CDR3 bases: TGTGCCAGTAGTACAGACCCGGGACTAGCGGGAGTCCACGAGCAGTACTTC.

This clonotype has at least ten counts. This chain joins TRBV9 and TRBJ1-1, with 10 bases fitting TRBD1. Germline CDR1 reads SGDLS; CDR2 reads YYNGEE. The trim removed 3 bases at V and 5 bases at J, leaving 7 bases unmatched. The CDR3 contains 15 residues. This CDR3 is CASSAKPGQGTEAFF. For the CDR3, the DNA is TGTGCCAGCAGCGCCAAACCGGGACAGGGGACTGAAGCTTTCTTT. Together with reference TRBV9 and TRBJ1-1, the CDR3 gives the full variable domain: DSGVTQTPKHLITATGQRVTLRCSPRSGDLSVYWYQQSLDQGLQFLIQYYNGEERAKGNILERFSAQQFPDLHSELNLSSLELGDSALYFCASSAKPGQGTEAFFGQGTRLTVV.

This clonotype was recorded a few times. The chain employs TRBV12-3 or TRBV12-4 and TRBJ2-1; TRBD2 agrees at 9 bases. The CDR3 extends over 15 amino acids. Unmatched junction bases numbered 10, after V lost 5 bases and J lost 8 bases. The CDR3 DNA is TGTGCCAGCAGTATACGGACTAGCGAGTACGATGAGCAGTTCTTC. This sequence encodes CASSIRTSEYDEQFF.

There are many counts of this clonotype. The chain is built from TRBV27 and TRBJ1-1; no clear D gene. Germline CDR1 MNHEY, CDR2 SMNVEV (reference sequence). Deletions cut 3 bases from V and 2 bases from J, with 13 bases between. The CDR3 spans 15 residues. CDR3 loop: CASSFLGTLNTEAFF. The CDR3 region has the DNA TGTGCCAGCAGTTTTTTAGGCACTTTAAACACTGAAGCTTTCTTT.

The table lists this clonotype with many counts. The chain joins TRBV20-1 to TRBJ2-1, with D hard to call. V was cut by 5 bases and J by 7 bases, with 9 bases left in between. Germline CDR1 and CDR2: DFQATT and SNEGSKA (reference sequence). This CDR3 is 11 amino acids long. CDR3 residues: CSAWQANEQFF. Here the CDR3 DNA reads TGCAGTGCTTGGCAGGCGAATGAGCAGTTCTTC.

This clonotype was observed a handful of times. The chain is built from TRBV2 and TRBJ2-5; 8 nucleotides align to TRBD1. Germline lookup yields CDR1 SNHLY and CDR2 FYNNEI. J gave up 0 bases and V 4 bases, and 4 bases lay outside the gene matches. This CDR3 is 15 amino acids long. CDR3 sequence reads: CASSGDRRYQETQYF. CDR3 DNA sequence: TGTGCCAGCAGTGGGGACAGGAGGTACCAAGAGACCCAGTACTTC.

CDR3: CASSPGGGGATGELFF. The DNA for the CDR3 is TGTGCCAGCAGCCCCGGCGGAGGGGGAGCGACCGGGGAGCTGTTTTTT. The V call is TRBV11-3, the J call TRBJ2-2; D assignment may be TRBD1 or TRBD2 (6 bases each). Germline assignment: CDR1 SGHNT and CDR2 YENEEA. V lost 5 bases and J lost 5, with 18 bases in between. The CDR3 has 16 residues.

This clonotype showed up many times. The gene calls are TRBV2 and TRBJ2-1; D might be TRBD2 (5 bases). This CDR3 spans 13 amino acids. Germline-derived CDR1 and CDR2 are SNHLY and FYNNEI. The germline V and J ends were trimmed by 2 bases and 9 bases, with 11 bases remaining between them. The CDR3 bases are TGTGCCAGCAGTGAAAGTAGCGTAGGTGAGCAGTTCTTC. Translating it yields CASSESSVGEQFF.

The gene calls are TRBV6-1 and TRBJ1-1, with TRBD1 as a possible D gene (6 bases). V was shortened by 5 bases and J by 8 bases, with 15 bases between the two germline ends. Germline loops: CDR1 MNHNS, CDR2 SASEGT. The length of the CDR3 is 13 residues. The CDR3 DNA is TGTGCCAGCAGTCCTCTTTGGGGGCGGGAAGCTTTCTTT. Protein product: CASSPLWGREAFF.

The rearrangement uses TRBV6-1 and TRBJ1-1; 10 nucleotides align to TRBD1. CDR3 length: 14 amino acids. After removal of 7 bases from V and 1 base from J, the junction contained 3 bases not matched to a gene. From germline, CDR1 is MNHNS and CDR2 SASEGT. Here the CDR3 DNA reads TGTGCCAGCACCAGGACAGGGGGGAACACTGAAGCTTTCTTT. Translating gives CASTRTGGNTEAFF.

The sample holds many counts of this clonotype. V is TRBV12-3 or TRBV12-4 and J is TRBJ2-7; 7 positions match TRBD2. Trimming cost V 6 bases and J 4 bases; bases outside gene matches: 12. This CDR3 is 15 amino acids long. In DNA, the CDR3 is TGTGCCAGCAGCCGGGCTGCGGGAGTTTCGTACGAGCAGTACTTC. It is translated as CASSRAAGVSYEQYF.

The gene calls are TRBV20-1 and TRBJ1-2; 11 bases align to TRBD1. The V gene's germline CDR1 is DFQATT and CDR2 SNEGSKA (reference sequence). Trimming removed 4 bases from V and 8 bases from J; junction bases left unmatched: 12. This CDR3 spans 15 amino acids. The CDR3 region is CSATPRTGGRWGYTF. The CDR3 nucleotides read TGCAGTGCTACTCCCCGGACAGGGGGCAGGTGGGGCTACACCTTC.

The sample holds many counts of this clonotype. The chain employs TRBV19 and TRBJ2-3, with D perhaps TRBD1 (5 bases). This CDR3 spans 13 amino acids. With 10 bases removed from V and 4 bases from J, the gap between germline ends came to 15 bases. The V gene's germline CDR1 is LNHDA and CDR2 SQIVND (reference sequence). For the CDR3, the DNA is TGTGCCACCAGTAGGGGCGCATCAGATACGCAGTATTTT. Translating gives CATSRGASDTQYF.